What follows are 26 T cell receptor beta chains derived from one specimen sequenced in a study of T cells and Merkel cell carcinoma outcomes. Sequenced by immunoSEQ multiplex PCR; TCRdb stores in-frame clones only, minus some. The sample gives some 9,400 clones, roughly 84% of which show up once; 2% to 3% is in the top ten. Sequenced: tumor tissue from Merkel cell carcinoma. The receptors were sampled from a human donor with Merkel cell carcinoma.

The chain links TRBV29-1 to TRBJ2-7; 10 nucleotides agree with TRBD1. CDR1 is SQVTM and CDR2 is ANQGSEA in the germline V gene. There are 13 residues in the CDR3. V lost 5 bases to trimming and J lost 5 bases; unmatched junction nucleotides: 6. CDR3: CSVWGTGADEQYF. The CDR3 DNA follows: TGCAGCGTTTGGGGGACAGGGGCGGACGAGCAGTACTTC.

The rearrangement uses TRBV6-5 and TRBJ2-5; 8 nucleotides line up with TRBD2. V lost 7 bases and J lost 5; bases outside the gene matches: 6. This CDR3 is built from 13 residues. Germline V gives CDR1 MNHEY, CDR2 SVGAGI. The CDR3 bases are TGTGCCAGCATGGACGGGGGGGCGGAGACCCAGTACTTC. It codes for CASMDGGAETQYF.

This chain connects TRBV9 to TRBJ2-1; D is perhaps TRBD1 (7 bases). Trimming removed 4 bases from V and 3 bases from J, with 17 bases in between. CDR1 is SGDLS, CDR2 YYNGEE, per germline. The CDR3 length is 16 residues. CDR3 nucleotides: TGTGCCAGCAGCCCCCGGGGGACAGTATACTACAATGAGCAGTTCTTC. It encodes CASSPRGTVYYNEQFF.

This clone was seen a handful of times. The genes are TRBV20-1 and TRBJ2-5; weak D call: TRBD2 (6 bases). The CDR3 runs to 11 residues. The germline V gene has CDR1 DFQATT and CDR2 SNEGSKA (reference sequence). V was clipped by 5 bases and J by 5 bases, with 9 bases between them. In DNA form, the CDR3 reads TGCAGTGCTTCGGGGAGGGAGACCCAGTACTTC. Residues: CSASGRETQYF.

This clone was observed once. V and J are TRBV4-2 and TRBJ1-2; perhaps TRBD1 as D (5 bases). Germline V gene data show CDR1 as LGHNA and CDR2 as YNFKEQ. The CDR3 runs to 14 residues. V lost 1 base and J lost 5, with 11 bases in between. CDR3 amino acids: CASSQGTGDYGYTF. The CDR3 DNA follows: TGTGCCAGCAGCCAAGGGACGGGGGATTATGGCTACACCTTC.

V gene TRBV18 combines with J gene TRBJ1-2, with 7 nucleotides matching TRBD1. The CDR3 loop spans 13 amino acids. Germline V lookup: CDR1 KGHSH, CDR2 LQKENI. Trimming removed 3 bases from V and 7 bases from J; junction bases left unmatched: 5. The CDR3 spells CASSPENRGGYTF. The CDR3 DNA reads TGTGCCAGCTCACCCGAAAACAGGGGTGGCTACACCTTC. Full variable domain (outside the CDR3, taken from reference TRBV18 and TRBJ1-2): NAGVMQNPRHLVRRRGQEARLRCSPMKGHSHVYWYRQLPEEGLKFMVYLQKENIIDESGMPKERFSAEFPKEGPSILRIQQVVRGDSAAYFCASSPENRGGYTFGSGTRLTVV.

The chain joins TRBV6-5 to TRBJ1-2, with TRBD1 identical over 10 bases. This CDR3 spans 14 amino acids. With 7 bases clipped from V and 2 bases from J, the junction kept 4 bases outside the gene matches. CDR1 is MNHEY and CDR2 is SVGAGI in the germline V gene. The CDR3 sequence: CASTQTGGNYGYTF. In nucleotides, the CDR3 is TGTGCCAGCACCCAGACAGGGGGCAACTATGGCTACACCTTC.

Concerning this clone: The sample holds other DNA sequences that translate to the same CDR3. The chain links TRBV13 to TRBJ1-1; D is unclear. The germline V and J ends were trimmed by 0 bases and 7 bases, with 18 bases remaining between them. This CDR3 spans 16 amino acids. Germline lookup yields CDR1 PRHDT and CDR2 FYEKMQ (reference sequence). The CDR3 sequence: CASSLGPSGRLSEAFF. CDR3 DNA: TGTGCCAGCAGCTTAGGCCCATCGGGCAGGCTCAGTGAAGCTTTCTTT.

The chain recombines TRBV5-1 with TRBJ1-1, with 8 bases that match TRBD1. The junction had 4 bases not matched to a gene; V was cut back by 4 bases and J by 2 bases. Germline V gene data show CDR1 as SGHRS and CDR2 as YFSETQ. The CDR3 is made up of 14 amino acids. The CDR3 DNA is TGCGCCAGCAGCATACAGGGGGGAAACACTGAAGCTTTCTTT. This encodes CASSIQGGNTEAFF.

This rearrangement joins TRBV10-3 to TRBJ2-7; D not certain. Germline V gene sequence: CDR1 ENHRY, CDR2 SYGVKD. Trimming shortened V by 0 bases and J by 7 bases, and 7 bases separated the two germline ends. The CDR3 runs to 12 residues. The CDR3: CAISESGYEQYF. The CDR3 region has the DNA TGTGCCATCAGTGAGTCGGGATATGAGCAGTACTTC.

The genes are TRBV6-5 and TRBJ1-5, with D unclear. The V and J ends lost 8 bases and 0 bases respectively, with 8 bases between them. The CDR3 length is 13 residues. Germline V lookup: CDR1 MNHEY, CDR2 SVGAGI. The CDR3 coding sequence is TGTGCCAGCTCCGGGGATAGCAATCAGCCCCAGCATTTT. Amino acid sequence: CASSGDSNQPQHF.

This sequence joins TRBV5-1 and TRBJ2-3, with a tentative D call TRBD1 (5 bases). CDR1 is SGHRS and CDR2 is YFSETQ in the germline V gene. This CDR3 has 15 amino acids. V was trimmed by 2 bases and J by 3 bases, leaving 13 bases between them. This CDR3 is CASSFTGVVTDTQYF. The CDR3 DNA reads TGCGCCAGCAGCTTTACAGGAGTAGTTACAGATACGCAGTATTTT. Supplemented by reference TRBV5-1 and TRBJ2-3, the full variable domain reads KAGVTQTPRYLIKTRGQQVTLSCSPISGHRSVSWYQQTPGQGLQFLFEYFSETQRNKGNFPGRFSGRQFSNSRSEMNVSTLELGDSALYLCASSFTGVVTDTQYFGPGTRLTVL.

The chain employs TRBV5-1 and TRBJ2-3; D is perhaps TRBD2 (6 bases). The ends were cut back, 0 bases at V and 2 bases at J, with 10 bases in the middle. Germline assignment: CDR1 SGHRS and CDR2 YFSETQ. This CDR3 is built from 15 residues. DNA for the CDR3: TGCGCCAGCAGCTTGGGGGTAGCGGTCACAGATACGCAGTATTTT. It is translated as CASSLGVAVTDTQYF.

This clone came up a few times. At one of its ends the junction is not consistent with the germline gene, which may arise from a read error. The same CDR3 can be traced to other DNA sequences in this sample. The chain links TRBV7-9 to TRBJ1-1; a weak D match, TRBD1 (5 bases). Germline V gene lookup returns CDR1 SEHNR and CDR2 FQNEAQ (reference sequence). The CDR3 length is 11 residues. The CDR3 region has the DNA TGTGCCAGTAGCTTAGACAGTGAAGCTTTCTTT. Amino acid sequence: CASSLDSEAFF. The full variable domain, its missing parts supplied by reference TRBV7-9 and TRBJ1-1, is DTGVSQNPRHKITKRGQNVTFRCDPISEHNRLYWYRQTLGQGPEFLTYFQNEAQLEKSRLLSDRFSAERPKGSFSTLEIQRTEQGDSAMYLCASSLDSEAFFGQGTRLTVV.

The V gene is TRBV5-8, the J gene TRBJ1-2; D is perhaps TRBD1 (6 bases). Trimming cost V 3 bases and J 4 bases, with 19 bases left between them. This CDR3 spans 16 amino acids. Germline V gives CDR1 SGHTS, CDR2 YDEGEE. CDR3 DNA: TGTGCCAGCAGCTCCACAACAAGGACAGTGTCCTATGGCTACACCTTC. Translating gives CASSSTTRTVSYGYTF. Together with reference TRBV5-8 and TRBJ1-2, the CDR3 gives the full variable domain: EAGVTQSPTHLIKTRGQQATLRCSPISGHTSVYWYQQALGLGLQFLLWYDEGEERNRGNFPPRFSGRQFPNYSSELNVNALELEDSALYLCASSSTTRTVSYGYTFGSGTRLTVV.

The chain joins TRBV12-5 to TRBJ1-5, with no clear D. CDR3 size: 15 residues. CDR1 and CDR2 from the germline V gene are LGHNT and FRNRAP. The V end lost 1 base, the J end lost 5 bases, and 12 bases lay between the germline ends. In nucleotides, the CDR3 is TGTGCTAGTGGTTTGGACCGGACGGATCATCAGCCCCAGCATTTT. This gives the protein CASGLDRTDHQPQHF.

Comment on this clone: This CDR3 is also generated by other DNA sequences in the sample. V usage is TRBV2 and J usage is TRBJ2-5; D is perhaps TRBD2 (5 bases). This CDR3 contains 14 residues. Germline V gives CDR1 SNHLY, CDR2 FYNNEI. Trimming removed 2 bases at V and 4 bases at J, with 11 bases between. The CDR3 loop is CASSETGVRETQYF. CDR3 coding DNA: TGTGCCAGCAGTGAAACCGGGGTACGAGAGACCCAGTACTTC.

The J gene is TRBJ1-3, the V gene TRBV18, with TRBD1 matching over 8 bases. Unmatched junction bases numbered 7, after V lost 2 bases and J lost 1 base. CDR1 and CDR2 (germline): KGHSH, LQKENI. The CDR3 loop spans 17 amino acids. CDR3 coding DNA: TGTGCCAGCTCACCAAGCGCGTGGACAGGGTCTGGAAACACCATATATTTT. Amino acid sequence: CASSPSAWTGSGNTIYF.

This chain links TRBV10-2 with TRBJ1-2; no definite D call. Germline CDR1 and CDR2: WSHSY and SAAADI. This CDR3 contains 16 residues. V was trimmed by 3 bases and J by 1 base, leaving 15 bases between them. The CDR3 sequence is CASSDLEGWGNYGYTF. The CDR3 bases are TGCGCCAGCAGTGACCTCGAAGGGTGGGGTAACTATGGCTACACCTTC.

The rearrangement links TRBV5-1 to TRBJ2-7, with D perhaps assigned TRBD1 or TRBD2 (5 bases each). The CDR3 has 14 amino acids. Trimming removed 1 base from V and 3 bases from J, with 11 bases in between. Germline V gene sequence: CDR1 SGHRS, CDR2 YFSETQ. The CDR3 region is CASSLRDVGYEQYF. Here the CDR3 DNA reads TGCGCCAGCAGCTTGAGGGACGTCGGCTACGAGCAGTACTTC.

This clone came up once. The V gene is TRBV18, the J gene TRBJ2-7; 9 bases are a match to TRBD1. Germline lookup yields CDR1 KGHSH and CDR2 LQKENI. This CDR3 has 16 amino acids. V gave up 2 bases and J gave up 3 bases; unmatched junction bases: 8. CDR3 sequence: CASSPYGTGSLYEQYF. The DNA for the CDR3 is TGTGCCAGCTCACCATACGGGACAGGGTCACTCTACGAGCAGTACTTC. Variable domain in full (rest from reference TRBV18 and TRBJ2-7): NAGVMQNPRHLVRRRGQEARLRCSPMKGHSHVYWYRQLPEEGLKFMVYLQKENIIDESGMPKERFSAEFPKEGPSILRIQQVVRGDSAAYFCASSPYGTGSLYEQYFGPGTRLTVT.

V gene TRBV11-2 combines with J gene TRBJ2-5; 13 bases line up with TRBD2. This CDR3 is built from 16 residues. CDR1 and CDR2 (germline): SGHAT, FQNNGV. V shed 4 bases, J shed 1 base, and the junction held 3 bases outside the gene matches. CDR3 amino acids: CASSWGLAGSQETQYF. The CDR3 coding sequence is TGTGCCAGCAGCTGGGGACTAGCGGGGTCCCAAGAGACCCAGTACTTC.

The rearrangement joins TRBV18 to TRBJ1-1, with a tentative D call TRBD1 (6 bases). Germline CDR1 and CDR2: KGHSH and LQKENI. Between the trimmed V and J ends, which lost 1 base and 5 bases, there was a span of 14 bases. The CDR3 runs to 15 residues. As DNA, the CDR3 is TGTGCCAGCTCACCACTTGCTGACAGGAGGACTGAAGCTTTCTTT. Translation: CASSPLADRRTEAFF.

This sequence joins TRBV11-1 and TRBJ2-2, with D possibly being TRBD1 (6 bases). V shed 8 bases and J shed 4 bases, with 20 bases lying between them. The CDR3 loop spans 16 amino acids. CDR1 is SGHAT, CDR2 FQDESV, per germline (reference sequence). CDR3 bases: TGTGCCAGCGCCAGTGGGGGCAGGGTCGGCACCGGGGAGCTGTTTTTT. Protein sequence: CASASGGRVGTGELFF.

The chain couples TRBV28 to TRBJ1-1; D gene ambiguous. Germline CDR1 MDHEN, CDR2 SYDVKM. The CDR3 contains 15 residues. V lost 5 bases and J lost 1, with 14 bases in between. CDR3 bases: TGTGCCAGCAGTCCTGCCAGTCGAGGGAACACTGAAGCTTTCTTT. This sequence encodes CASSPASRGNTEAFF.

The CDR3, as DNA: TGCGCCAGCAGCCGCCCCGGCGGGGGAGAGACCCAGTACTTC. Translating it yields CASSRPGGGETQYF. The chain is built from TRBV5-1 and TRBJ2-5, with 7 nucleotides matching TRBD2. Trimming removed 4 bases from V and 4 bases from J; junction bases left unmatched: 7. CDR3 length: 14 residues. Germline loops: CDR1 SGHRS, CDR2 YFSETQ. Using reference TRBV5-1 and TRBJ2-5 for the parts outside the CDR3, the full variable domain is KAGVTQTPRYLIKTRGQQVTLSCSPISGHRSVSWYQQTPGQGLQFLFEYFSETQRNKGNFPGRFSGRQFSNSRSEMNVSTLELGDSALYLCASSRPGGGETQYFGPGTRLLVL.